The T cell receptor beta chain under discussion was sequenced for a study of vaccination effects on CD4 cells after COVID-19. Looking at the study overall: Sampling occurred a median 72 days post second dose, range 14 to 241.

V lost 1 base, J lost 2 bases, and 9 bases lay in between. This CDR3 is built from 14 residues. Germline V gives CDR1 MGHRA, CDR2 YSYEKL. The repertoire was sequenced with immunoSEQ multiplex PCR; TCRdb's copy has only in-frame clones and lacks some. The repertoire holds 70,000 to 85,000 clones, around 80% seen once, with 0.95% to 1.5% in the top ten. Antigen-specific CD4+ T cells were expanded with viral peptide pools in the ViraFEST assay before sequencing. When around ten days of culture had elapsed, CD4+ T cells were isolated. It was two doses of either the BNT162b2 or mRNA-1273 vaccine that participants received. Each vaccine recipient was nucleocapsid antibody negative and had no prior SARS-CoV-2 infection. Replacing half the medium with IL-2 medium was done on days 3 and 7. This clone was counted a few times. The antigen is undetermined.

This specimen was CD4+ T cells from PBMCs cultured with HCoV-229E spike peptides, taken after COVID-19 vaccination. The clonotype originates from a human donor who received a COVID-19 vaccine. The chain uses TRBV4-1 and TRBJ2-7; tentative D call: TRBD2 (6 bases). DNA of the CDR3: TGCGCCAGCAGCCAAGTAACGGGAGCCTACGAGCAGTACGTC. Protein product: CASSQVTGAYEQYV.